A single T cell receptor beta chain is shown here with its context. Its antigen is undetermined. The germline V gene has CDR1 MGHDK and CDR2 SYGVNS. V shed 4 bases and J shed 2 bases, with 11 bases lying between them. The CDR3 sequence is 14 residues long. This entry belongs to a study of T cell clonotyping in hematopoietic cell transplantation. General observations from the study: Pathologically expanded recipient clonotypes increased progressively from day 30 to day 180 as diversity fell. Broader posttransplant TCR repertoire diversity was predicted by graft donor and pretransplant recipient Inverse Simpson Index values. Few recipient clonotypes overlapped donors; over 95% were de novo at given depth.

Sequencing was performed with immunoSEQ multiplex PCR; in TCRdb, only in-frame clones are kept and a portion is missing. The repertoire consists of 10,000 to 15,000 clones, with 65% to 80% occurring once and the leading ten covering about 15%. The source is a male patient aged 55 to 69 who had an allogeneic stem cell transplant from an unrelated donor, so the T cells may come from the graft donor. Some clones in this sample may be carry-over from other donors' samples. J is TRBJ2-5 and V is TRBV25-1, with a weak D call TRBD2 (6 bases). This specimen consisted of peripheral blood mononuclear cells, obtained 180 days after allogeneic stem cell transplant. The CDR3 nucleotides are TGTGCCAGCAGTGGGAGGGAGGTTCAAGAGACCCAGTACTTC. Translating gives CASSGREVQETQYF. The whole variable domain, filled in from reference TRBV25-1 and TRBJ2-5, reads EADIYQTPRYLVIGTGKKITLECSQTMGHDKMYWYQQDPGMELHLIHYSYGVNSTEKGDLSSESTVSRIRTEHFPLTLESARPSHTSQYLCASSGREVQETQYFGPGTRLLVL.